The text below deals with one TCR beta chain. Profiled with immunoSEQ multiplex PCR; TCRdb holds only in-frame clones, not every one. The sample holds around 40,000 clones; 91% are singletons and the top ten take 6% to 7.5%. These data belong to a study of T cell changes during pregnancy in multiple sclerosis. This CDR3 has 14 residues. Germline lookup yields CDR1 MNHEY and CDR2 SMNVEV (reference sequence). Trimming took 3 bases from V and 4 from J; bases not matched to a gene: 3. Sequenced here: CD8+ T cells from peripheral blood mononuclear cells, sampled in the second trimester of pregnancy. The TCR sequence derives from a female donor with multiple sclerosis, enrolled in a pregnancy study. The chain combines TRBV27 with TRBJ2-7; 10 nucleotides line up with TRBD1. CDR3 nucleotides: TGTGCCAGCAGTTTGGGACAGGGGTGGTACGAGCAGTACTTC. Translation: CASSLGQGWYEQYF.